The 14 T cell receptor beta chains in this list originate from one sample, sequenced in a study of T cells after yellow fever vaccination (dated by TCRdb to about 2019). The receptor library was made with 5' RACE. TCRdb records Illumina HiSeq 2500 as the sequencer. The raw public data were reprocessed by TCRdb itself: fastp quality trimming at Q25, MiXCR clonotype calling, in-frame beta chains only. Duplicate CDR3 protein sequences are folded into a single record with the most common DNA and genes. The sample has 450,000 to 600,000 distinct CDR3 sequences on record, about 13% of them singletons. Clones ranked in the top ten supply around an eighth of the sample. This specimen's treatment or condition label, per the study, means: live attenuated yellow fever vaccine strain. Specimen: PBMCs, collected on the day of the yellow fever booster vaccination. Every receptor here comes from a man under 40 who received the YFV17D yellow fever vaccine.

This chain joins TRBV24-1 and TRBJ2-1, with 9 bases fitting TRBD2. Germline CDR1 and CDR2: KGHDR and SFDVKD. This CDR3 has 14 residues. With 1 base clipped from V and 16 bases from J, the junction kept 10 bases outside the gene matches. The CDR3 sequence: CATSDFGGGRAQFF. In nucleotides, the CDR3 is TGTGCCACCAGTGATTTTGGGGGCGGGAGGGCCCAATTCTTC.

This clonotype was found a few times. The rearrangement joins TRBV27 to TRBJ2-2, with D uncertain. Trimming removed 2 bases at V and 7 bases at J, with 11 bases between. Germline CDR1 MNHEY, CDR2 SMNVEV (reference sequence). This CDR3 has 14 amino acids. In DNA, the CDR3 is TGTGCCAGCAGTTTAGTCCCAAGTGGCGGGGAGCTGTTTTTT. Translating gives CASSLVPSGGELFF.

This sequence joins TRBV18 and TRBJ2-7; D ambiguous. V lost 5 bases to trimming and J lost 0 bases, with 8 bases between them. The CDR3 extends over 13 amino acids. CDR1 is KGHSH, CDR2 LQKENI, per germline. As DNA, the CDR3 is TGTGCCAGCTCAGAGGACCGCTCCTACGAGCAGTACTTC. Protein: CASSEDRSYEQYF.

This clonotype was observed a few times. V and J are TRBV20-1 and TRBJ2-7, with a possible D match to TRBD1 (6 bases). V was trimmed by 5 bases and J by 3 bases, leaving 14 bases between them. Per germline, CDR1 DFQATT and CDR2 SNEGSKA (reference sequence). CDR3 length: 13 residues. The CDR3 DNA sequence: TGCAGTGCTGTTCGGGACACACGCTACGAGCAGTACTTC. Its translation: CSAVRDTRYEQYF.

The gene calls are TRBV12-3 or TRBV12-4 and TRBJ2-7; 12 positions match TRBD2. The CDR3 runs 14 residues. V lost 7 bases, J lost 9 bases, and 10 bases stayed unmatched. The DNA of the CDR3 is TGTGCCAGCACCGCGACTAGCGGGAGTAGCGTGCAGTACTTC. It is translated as CASTATSGSSVQYF.

The CDR3 bases are TGCGCCAGCAGCTTGGCTAGGGACGAGACCCAGTACTTC. This gives the protein CASSLARDETQYF. This chain links TRBV5-1 with TRBJ2-5; the D call may be TRBD1 or TRBD2 (5 bases each). V lost 0 bases, J lost 5 bases, and 8 bases lay in between. Germline V lookup: CDR1 SGHRS, CDR2 YFSETQ. The CDR3 totals 13 residues.

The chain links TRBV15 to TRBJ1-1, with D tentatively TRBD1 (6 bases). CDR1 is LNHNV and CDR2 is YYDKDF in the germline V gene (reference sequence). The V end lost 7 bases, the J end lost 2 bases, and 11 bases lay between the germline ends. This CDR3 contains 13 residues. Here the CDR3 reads CATKTGPNTEAFF. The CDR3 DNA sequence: TGTGCCACCAAGACAGGACCCAACACTGAAGCTTTCTTT.

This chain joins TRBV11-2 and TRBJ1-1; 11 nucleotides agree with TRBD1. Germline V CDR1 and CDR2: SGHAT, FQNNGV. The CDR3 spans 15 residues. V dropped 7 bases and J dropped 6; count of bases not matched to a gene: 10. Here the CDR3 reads CASISRTGGGSEAFF. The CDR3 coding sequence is TGTGCCAGCATATCCCGGACAGGGGGCGGTTCTGAAGCTTTCTTT.

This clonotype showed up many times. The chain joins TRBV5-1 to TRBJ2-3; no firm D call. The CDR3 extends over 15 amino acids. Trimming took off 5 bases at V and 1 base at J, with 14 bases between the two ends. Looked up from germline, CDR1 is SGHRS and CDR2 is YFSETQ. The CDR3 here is CASRESVLGTDTQYF. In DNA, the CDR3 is TGCGCCAGCAGAGAGAGCGTGCTTGGCACAGATACGCAGTATTTT.

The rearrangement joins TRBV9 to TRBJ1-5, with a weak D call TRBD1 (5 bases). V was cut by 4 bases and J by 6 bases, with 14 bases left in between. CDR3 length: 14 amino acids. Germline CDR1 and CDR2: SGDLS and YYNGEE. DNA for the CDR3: TGTGCCAGCAGCAATGCAGGGTTTGGTCAGCCCCAGCATTTT. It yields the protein CASSNAGFGQPQHF.

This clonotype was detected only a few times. CDR3 in amino acids: CASSLAGGRAKNIQYF. CDR3 DNA sequence: TGTGCCAGCAGCTTAGCGGGAGGGAGAGCCAAAAACATTCAGTACTTC. The chain has TRBV7-2 and TRBJ2-4; 7 bases are a match to TRBD2. V gave up 0 bases and J gave up 0 bases; unmatched junction bases: 2. Germline CDR1 reads SGHTA; CDR2 reads FQGNSA. The CDR3 length is 16 residues.

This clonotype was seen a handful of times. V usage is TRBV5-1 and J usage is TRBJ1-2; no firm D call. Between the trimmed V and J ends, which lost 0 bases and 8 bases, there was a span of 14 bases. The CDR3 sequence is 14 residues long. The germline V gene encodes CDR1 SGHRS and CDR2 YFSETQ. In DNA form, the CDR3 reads TGCGCCAGCAGCTTGGGCACCCAAGAGCGGGGCTACACCTTC. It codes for CASSLGTQERGYTF.

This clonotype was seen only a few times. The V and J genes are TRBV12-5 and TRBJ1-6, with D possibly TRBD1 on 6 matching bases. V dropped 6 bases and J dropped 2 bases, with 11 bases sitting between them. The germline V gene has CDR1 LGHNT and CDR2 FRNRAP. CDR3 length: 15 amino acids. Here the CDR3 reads CASGGGRAYNSPLHF. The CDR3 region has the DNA TGTGCTAGTGGGGGGGGCAGGGCCTATAATTCACCCCTCCACTTT.

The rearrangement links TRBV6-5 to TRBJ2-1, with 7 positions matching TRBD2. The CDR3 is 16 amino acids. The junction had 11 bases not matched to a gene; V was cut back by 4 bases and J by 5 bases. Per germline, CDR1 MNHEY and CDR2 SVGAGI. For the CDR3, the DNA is TGTGCCAGCAGTTTTGCCTCTTCTAGCGGCCACAATGAGCAGTTCTTC. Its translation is CASSFASSSGHNEQFF.